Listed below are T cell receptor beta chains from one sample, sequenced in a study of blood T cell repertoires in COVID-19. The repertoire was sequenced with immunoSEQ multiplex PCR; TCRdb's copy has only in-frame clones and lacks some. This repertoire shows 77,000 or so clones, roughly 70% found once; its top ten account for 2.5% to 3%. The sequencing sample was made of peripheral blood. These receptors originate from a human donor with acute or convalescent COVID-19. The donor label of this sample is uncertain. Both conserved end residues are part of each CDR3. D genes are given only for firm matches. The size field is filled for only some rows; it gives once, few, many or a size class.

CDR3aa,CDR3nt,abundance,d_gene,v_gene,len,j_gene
CASSPDSLGHNEQFF,TGTGCCAGCAGCCCAGACTCCCTGGGGCACAATGAGCAGTTCTTC,NA,NA,TRBV7-2,15,TRBJ2-1
CASSQGQGIQETQYF,TGTGCCAGCAGTCAAGGACAGGGTATACAAGAGACCCAGTACTTC,NA,TRBD1,TRBV11-2,15,TRBJ2-5
CASSWTSGRAQYEQYF,TGTGCCAGCAGCTGGACTAGCGGGAGGGCTCAATACGAGCAGTACTTC,NA,TRBD2,TRBV7-9,16,TRBJ2-7
CASSFRQGRQETQYF,TGTGCCAGCAGCTTCCGTCAGGGTAGGCAAGAGACCCAGTACTTC,NA,NA,TRBV7-6,15,TRBJ2-5
CASSFSSRGQPQHF,TGTGCCAGCAGTTTCTCCAGCAGAGGACAGCCCCAGCATTTT,NA,NA,TRBV2,14,TRBJ1-5
CASSLTSGSAHEQFF,TGTGCCAGCAGCTTGACTAGCGGGAGTGCCCATGAGCAGTTCTTC,NA,TRBD2,TRBV5-5,15,TRBJ2-1
CASSQTGPDQPQHF,TGTGCCAGCAGCCAAACAGGGCCGGATCAGCCCCAGCATTTT,NA,NA,TRBV3-1/TRBV3-2,14,TRBJ1-5
CASRASGSIADTQYF,TGTGCCAGCAGGGCTAGCGGGAGTATCGCAGATACGCAGTATTTT,NA,TRBD2,TRBV7-2,15,TRBJ2-3
CASSLRTGGQETQYF,TGCGCCAGCAGCCTGCGCACGGGAGGTCAAGAGACCCAGTACTTC,NA,TRBD2,TRBV5-1,15,TRBJ2-5
CASRSGTGGFQETQYF,TGTGCCAGCAGAAGTGGGACAGGGGGTTTTCAAGAGACCCAGTACTTC,NA,TRBD1,TRBV28,16,TRBJ2-5
CATRTGAQETQYF,TGTGCCACCAGGACAGGGGCCCAAGAGACCCAGTACTTC,NA,TRBD1,TRBV19,13,TRBJ2-5
CASSLTGVNEKLFF,TGTGCCAGCAGCTTGACAGGGGTGAATGAAAAACTGTTTTTT,few,TRBD1,TRBV5-6,14,TRBJ1-4
CASSLLSWDYSADTQYF,TGTGCCAGCAGCTTATTATCCTGGGACTACTCGGCAGATACGCAGTATTTT,few,TRBD2,TRBV7-8,17,TRBJ2-3
CASRDNRLAKNIQYF,TGTGCCAGCAGGGATAACAGGCTGGCCAAAAACATTCAGTACTTC,NA,NA,TRBV5-4,15,TRBJ2-4
CASSSGRGQRDEQFF,TGTGCCAGTAGTAGTGGAAGGGGCCAACGGGATGAGCAGTTCTTC,NA,NA,TRBV19,15,TRBJ2-1
CASSFREGYTF,TGTGCCAGCAGCTTCCGAGAAGGCTACACCTTC,few,NA,TRBV5-6,11,TRBJ1-2
CASSQEVSGLAGLFFF,TGTGCCAGCAGCCAAGAGGTGAGCGGACTAGCGGGTCTGTTCTTCTTC,NA,TRBD2,TRBV4-2,16,TRBJ2-7
CASSEVTSRRPQHF,TGTGCCAGCAGTGAAGTTACGTCGCGTAGGCCCCAGCATTTT,NA,NA,TRBV6-1,14,TRBJ1-5
CASARQGASQPQHF,TGTGCCAGCGCGAGACAGGGGGCATCTCAGCCCCAGCATTTT,NA,TRBD1,TRBV2,14,TRBJ1-5
CATSDAGGSGEQYF,TGTGCCACCAGTGACGCTGGGGGCAGCGGCGAGCAGTACTTC,NA,NA,TRBV24-1,14,TRBJ2-7
CASSFQDQETQYF,TGCGCCAGCAGCTTCCAGGACCAAGAGACCCAGTACTTC,once,NA,TRBV5-1,13,TRBJ2-5
CASSITGGERYGYTF,TGTGCCAGTAGTATCACAGGGGGCGAAAGATATGGCTACACCTTC,NA,TRBD1,TRBV19,15,TRBJ1-2
CASSESGNRVTGYGYTF,TGTGCCAGCAGCGAATCCGGGAACAGGGTAACCGGCTATGGCTACACCTTC,NA,NA,TRBV6-1,17,TRBJ1-2
CASSLRAGAGQPQHF,TGTGCCAGCAGCTTGAGGGCAGGCGCTGGTCAGCCCCAGCATTTT,NA,NA,TRBV7-6,15,TRBJ1-5
CASSQPTEDNEQFF,TGCGCCAGCAGCCAGCCCACGGAGGACAATGAGCAGTTCTTC,NA,NA,TRBV4-1,14,TRBJ2-1
CASIDGYSGNTIYF,TGTGCCAGCATCGACGGGTACTCTGGAAACACCATATATTTT,NA,NA,TRBV28,14,TRBJ1-3
CASSRSGRGQETQYF,TGCGCCAGCAGCCGTTCGGGTAGGGGGCAAGAGACCCAGTACTTC,NA,NA,TRBV5-1,15,TRBJ2-5
CASTFRDRGRGDTQYF,TGTGCCAGTACCTTTCGGGACAGGGGGCGAGGGGATACGCAGTATTTT,NA,TRBD1,TRBV19,16,TRBJ2-3
CASSLREGSYNEQFF,TGTGCCAGCAGCTTGAGGGAGGGAAGCTACAATGAGCAGTTCTTC,once,TRBD2,TRBV7-6,15,TRBJ2-1
CATRGREGSGANVLTF,TGTGCCACCCGAGGCAGAGAAGGCTCTGGGGCCAACGTCCTGACTTTC,NA,NA,TRBV28,16,TRBJ2-6
CASSRGGGQPQHF,TGTGCCAGCAGCCGAGGGGGTGGTCAGCCCCAGCATTTT,NA,NA,TRBV12-3/TRBV12-4,13,TRBJ1-5
CASSLDPRSSEQYF,TGTGCCAGCAGCTTAGACCCGCGTTCCTCCGAGCAGTACTTC,NA,NA,TRBV11-2,14,TRBJ2-7
CAWSHPGQGNSGYTF,TGTGCCTGGAGTCATCCGGGACAGGGAAATAGCGGCTACACCTTC,NA,TRBD1,TRBV30,15,TRBJ1-2
CASSQGDRGDTEAFF,TGTGCCAGCAGCCAAGGGGACAGGGGTGACACTGAAGCTTTCTTT,NA,TRBD1,TRBV4-2,15,TRBJ1-1